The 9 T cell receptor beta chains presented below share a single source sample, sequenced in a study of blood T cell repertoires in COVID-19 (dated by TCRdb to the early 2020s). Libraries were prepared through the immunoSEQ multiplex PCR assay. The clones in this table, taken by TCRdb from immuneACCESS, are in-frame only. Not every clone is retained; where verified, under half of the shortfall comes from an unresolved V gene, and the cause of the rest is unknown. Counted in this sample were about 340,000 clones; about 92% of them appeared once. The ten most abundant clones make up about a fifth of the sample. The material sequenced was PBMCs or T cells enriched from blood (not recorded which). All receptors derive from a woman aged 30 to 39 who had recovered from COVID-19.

The DNA for the CDR3 is TGTGCCAGTCGGGTTAGCGGGGGGACCAGTGGGACCCAGTACTTC. Translation gives CASRVSGGTSGTQYF. The chain joins TRBV19 to TRBJ2-5; 10 nucleotides align to TRBD2. The germline gives CDR1 LNHDA, CDR2 SQIVND (reference sequence). Germline trimming cut 8 bases from V and 7 bases from J; bases unmatched to any gene: 13. This CDR3 contains 15 residues.

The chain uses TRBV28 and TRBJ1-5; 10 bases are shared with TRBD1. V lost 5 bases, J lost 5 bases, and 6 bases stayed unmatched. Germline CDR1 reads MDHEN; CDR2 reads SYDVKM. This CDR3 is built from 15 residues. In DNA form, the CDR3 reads TGTGCCAGCAGTGTGGACAGGGGGGGTGATCAGCCCCAGCATTTT. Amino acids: CASSVDRGGDQPQHF.

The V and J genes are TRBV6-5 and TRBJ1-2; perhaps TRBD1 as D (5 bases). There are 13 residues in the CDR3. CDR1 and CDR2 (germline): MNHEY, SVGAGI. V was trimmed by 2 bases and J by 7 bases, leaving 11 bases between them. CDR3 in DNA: TGTGCCAGCAGTTACACAGGACGGGCTGGCTACACCTTC. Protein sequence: CASSYTGRAGYTF.

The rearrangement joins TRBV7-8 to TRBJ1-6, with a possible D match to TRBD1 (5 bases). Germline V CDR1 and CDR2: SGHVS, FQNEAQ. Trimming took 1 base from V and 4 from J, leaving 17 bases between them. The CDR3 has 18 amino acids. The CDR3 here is CASSLGGLVQEYNSPLHF. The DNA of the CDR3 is TGTGCCAGCAGCTTAGGGGGCTTAGTCCAGGAGTATAATTCACCCCTCCACTTT.

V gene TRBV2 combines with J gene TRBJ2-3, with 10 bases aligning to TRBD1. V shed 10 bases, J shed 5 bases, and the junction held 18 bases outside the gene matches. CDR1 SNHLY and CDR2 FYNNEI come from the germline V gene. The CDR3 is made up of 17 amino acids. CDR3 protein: CATEGEISGQGKDTQYF. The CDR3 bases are TGTGCCACCGAGGGGGAAATTTCGGGACAGGGGAAAGATACGCAGTATTTT.

CDR3 in amino acids: CASSPGTGVMNQPQHF. CDR3 nucleotides: TGTGCCAGCAGCCCCGGGACAGGGGTAATGAATCAGCCCCAGCATTTT. V and J are TRBV28 and TRBJ1-5, with 10 bases aligning to TRBD1. The germline gives CDR1 MDHEN, CDR2 SYDVKM. The CDR3 runs to 16 residues. Trimming took 6 bases from V and 4 from J; bases not matched to a gene: 9.

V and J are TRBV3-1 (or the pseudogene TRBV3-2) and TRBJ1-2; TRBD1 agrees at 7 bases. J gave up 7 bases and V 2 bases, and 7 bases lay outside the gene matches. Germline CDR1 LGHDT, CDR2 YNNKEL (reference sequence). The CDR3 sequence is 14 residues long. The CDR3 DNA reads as TGTGCCAGCAGCCAACCAGGACAGGAGGGTGGCTACACCTTC. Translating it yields CASSQPGQEGGYTF.

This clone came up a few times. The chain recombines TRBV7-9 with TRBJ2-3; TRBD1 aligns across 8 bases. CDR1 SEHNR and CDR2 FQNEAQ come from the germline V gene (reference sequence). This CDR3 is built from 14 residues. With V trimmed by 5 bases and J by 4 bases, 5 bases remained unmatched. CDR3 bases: TGTGCCAGCAGCCGGGACAGGTTGGCAGATACGCAGTATTTT. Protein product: CASSRDRLADTQYF.

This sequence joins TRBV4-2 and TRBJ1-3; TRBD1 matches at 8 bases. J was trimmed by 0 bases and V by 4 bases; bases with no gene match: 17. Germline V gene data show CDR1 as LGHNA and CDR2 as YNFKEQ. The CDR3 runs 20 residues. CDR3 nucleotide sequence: TGTGCCAGCAGCCTTATTACCGGGACAGGCTCTTCTTCCTCTGGAAACACCATATATTTT. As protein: CASSLITGTGSSSSGNTIYF.